Below are 10 T cell receptor beta chains sequenced from a single sample in a study of T cells after yellow fever vaccination. One entry per CDR3 protein, called by TCRdb with MiXCR from the 5' RACE reads. The profile shows approximately 170,000 distinct CDR3 sequences, 11% of them singletons. The source was CD8+ T cells sorted from PBMCs, collected 15 days after the yellow fever booster vaccination. These TCRs come from a man younger than 35 who received the YFV17D yellow fever vaccine.

The chain joins TRBV6-5 to TRBJ2-5; possible D gene TRBD1, 6 bases. Per germline, CDR1 MNHEY and CDR2 SVGAGI. CDR3 length: 16 amino acids. The V end lost 6 bases, the J end lost 1 base, and 18 bases lay between the germline ends. The DNA of the CDR3 is TGTGCCAGCAGCCTCTCACAGGGTCTGGGCCAAGAGACCCAGTACTTC. Translation gives CASSLSQGLGQETQYF.

The V and J genes are TRBV28 and TRBJ2-1; the D gene is possibly TRBD2 (6 bases). Trimming removed 5 bases from V and 6 bases from J, with 17 bases in between. Germline lookup yields CDR1 MDHEN and CDR2 SYDVKM. The CDR3 spans 15 residues. The CDR3 DNA reads as TGTGCCAGCAGTATCACCGGGACTCGGACCAATGAGCAGTTCTTC. Translating it yields CASSITGTRTNEQFF.

The sample holds a few counts of this clonotype. This sequence joins TRBV27 and TRBJ2-1; D assignment may be TRBD1 or TRBD2 (5 bases each). The germline CDR1 and CDR2 sequences are MNHEY and SMNVEV (reference sequence). The CDR3 length is 16 residues. Deletions cut 5 bases from V and 7 bases from J, with 21 bases between. CDR3 amino acids: CASSPLTGPGLNEQFF. CDR3 bases: TGTGCCAGCAGTCCCCTGACGGGGCCGGGTCTGAATGAGCAGTTCTTC.

This chain uses TRBV7-9 with TRBJ1-2; D is perhaps TRBD1 (6 bases). CDR3 length: 14 amino acids. Per the germline V gene, CDR1 is SEHNR and CDR2 is FQNEAQ (reference sequence). The ends were cut back, 4 bases at V and 0 bases at J, with 9 bases in the middle. This CDR3 is CASSWGPANYGYTF. CDR3 nucleotide sequence: TGTGCCAGCAGCTGGGGGCCGGCTAACTATGGCTACACCTTC.

This chain connects TRBV7-9 to TRBJ2-3; 12 bases fit TRBD2. Looked up from germline, CDR1 is SEHNR and CDR2 is FQNEAQ (reference sequence). This CDR3 is 16 amino acids long. V shed 5 bases, J shed 5 bases, and the junction held 8 bases outside the gene matches. The CDR3 region is CASSPGLAGIIDTQYF. The CDR3 coding sequence is TGTGCCAGCAGCCCCGGACTAGCGGGGATCATAGATACGCAGTATTTT.

V gene TRBV6-2 or TRBV6-3 combines with J gene TRBJ1-5; 8 nucleotides line up with TRBD1. J gave up 4 bases and V 5 bases, and 16 bases lay outside the gene matches. Per germline, CDR1 MNHEY and CDR2 SVGEGT. The CDR3 is made up of 18 amino acids. CDR3 in amino acids: CASSQRYGQGRINQPQHF. The CDR3 DNA reads TGTGCCAGCAGTCAGAGGTACGGACAGGGCCGAATTAATCAGCCCCAGCATTTT.

The chain carries TRBV5-1 and TRBJ2-3; tentatively, D is TRBD1 or TRBD2 (6 bases each). The germline CDR1 and CDR2 sequences are SGHRS and YFSETQ. Trimming removed 0 bases from V and 3 bases from J, with 11 bases in between. The CDR3 has 15 residues. CDR3 amino acids: CASSLVGGGTDTQYF. The CDR3 nucleotides are TGCGCCAGCAGCTTGGTAGGGGGAGGAACAGATACGCAGTATTTT.

The chain recombines TRBV7-2 with TRBJ1-5, with TRBD1 as a possible D gene (6 bases). This CDR3 spans 14 amino acids. V was trimmed by 1 base and J by 7 bases, leaving 11 bases between them. The germline CDR1 and CDR2 sequences are SGHTA and FQGNSA. For the CDR3, the DNA is TGTGCCAGCAGCTTAGGCAGGGGCCAACAGCCCCAGCATTTT. It is translated as CASSLGRGQQPQHF.

The rearrangement joins TRBV4-1 to TRBJ1-1; D perhaps matches TRBD1 (6 bases). Trimming took off 4 bases at V and 1 base at J, with 16 bases between the two ends. Germline CDR1 is MGHRA and CDR2 is YSYEKL. The CDR3 contains 16 residues. CDR3 protein: CASSPGARTENTEAFF. CDR3 in DNA: TGCGCCAGCAGCCCAGGGGCTCGGACCGAGAACACTGAAGCTTTCTTT.

The table lists this clonotype with a few counts. The chain has TRBV6-5 and TRBJ1-2; the D gene is possibly TRBD1 (6 bases). This CDR3 is built from 13 residues. The germline gives CDR1 MNHEY, CDR2 SVGAGI. V shed 6 bases and J shed 4 bases, with 12 bases lying between them. CDR3 nucleotide sequence: TGTGCCAGCAGACCCGGGGGGCCCTATGGCTACACCTTC. Protein: CASRPGGPYGYTF.